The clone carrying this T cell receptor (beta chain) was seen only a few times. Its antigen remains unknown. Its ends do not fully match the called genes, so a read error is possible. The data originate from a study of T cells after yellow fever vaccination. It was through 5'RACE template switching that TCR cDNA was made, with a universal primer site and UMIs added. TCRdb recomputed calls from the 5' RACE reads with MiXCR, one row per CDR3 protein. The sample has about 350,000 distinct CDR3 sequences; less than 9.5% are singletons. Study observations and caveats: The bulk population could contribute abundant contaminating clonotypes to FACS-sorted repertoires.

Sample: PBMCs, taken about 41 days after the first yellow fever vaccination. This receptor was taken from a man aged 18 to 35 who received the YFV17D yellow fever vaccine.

CDR3 region: CASSSPRQGGIGVF. DNA of the CDR3: TGTGCCAGCAGTTCTCCCCGACAGGGGGGGATTGGTGTCTTT. V gene TRBV6-5 combines with J gene TRBJ1-1; 9 positions agree with TRBD1. The CDR3 is made up of 14 amino acids. Germline V gene lookup returns CDR1 MNHEY and CDR2 SVGAGI.